The rows below give T cell receptor beta chains drawn from one sample of a study of shared clonotypes between healthy human individuals. Libraries were prepared by immunoSEQ multiplex PCR; TCRdb keeps only in-frame clonotypes and omits some of them. The sample has approximately 530,000 clones, almost 97% seen once. Sample: naive CD4+ T cells sorted from blood. These receptor sequences come from a woman in her 30s in good health. CDR3s include the opening cysteine and the closing phenylalanine or tryptophan. Fields, in order: CDR3 length, clone size, J gene, V gene, D gene, CDR3 protein, CDR3 DNA. A D gene is named only where the DNA matches it firmly. Clone size appears in some rows only: once, few, many, or a class for an expanded clone.

>13|-|TRBJ1-2|TRBV28|-
CASSFAGEVGYTF
TGTGCCAGCAGTTTTGCTGGGGAGGTTGGCTACACCTTC
>13|few|TRBJ1-2|TRBV18|TRBD1
CASSQDRAFGYTF
TGTGCCAGCTCACAAGACAGGGCGTTCGGCTACACCTTC
>16|-|TRBJ1-6|TRBV28|-
CASSTTGSSYNSPLHF
TGTGCCAGCAGTACCACAGGGAGCTCCTATAATTCACCCCTCCACTTT
>14|-|TRBJ2-7|TRBV7-9|TRBD1
CASSLRQGISEQYF
TGTGCCAGCAGCCTAAGACAGGGCATTTCCGAGCAGTACTTC
>15|-|TRBJ2-1|TRBV7-2|TRBD1
CASSSQGASYNEQFF
TGTGCCAGCAGTTCACAGGGGGCCTCCTACAATGAGCAGTTCTTC
>13|-|TRBJ1-2|TRBV7-9|-
CASSLARAGGYTF
TGTGCCAGCAGCTTAGCTCGGGCTGGGGGCTACACCTTC
>12|-|TRBJ2-7|TRBV11-3|-
CASSSSGYEQYF
TGTGCCAGCAGCTCGTCAGGCTACGAGCAGTACTTC
>16|-|TRBJ1-1|TRBV5-4|-
CASSTSPVSLGTEAFF
TGTGCCAGCAGCACGAGCCCTGTTTCTTTGGGCACTGAAGCTTTCTTT
>14|once|TRBJ1-2|TRBV2|-
CASSEEGTNYGYTF
TGTGCCAGCAGTGAAGAGGGCACCAACTATGGCTACACCTTC
>14|-|TRBJ2-1|TRBV10-3|TRBD2
CAISTSGAHNEQFF
TGTGCCATCAGTACTAGCGGGGCCCACAATGAGCAGTTCTTC
>16|-|TRBJ2-7|TRBV10-3|TRBD2
CAISESALAGAYEQYF
TGTGCCATCAGTGAGTCAGCGCTAGCGGGGGCCTACGAGCAGTACTTC
>16|once|TRBJ2-7|TRBV7-9|TRBD2
CASSLGGLAGAYEQYF
TGTGCCAGCAGCTTAGGGGGACTAGCGGGAGCCTACGAGCAGTACTTC
>16|-|TRBJ2-2|TRBV19|-
CASSIGGAEDTGELFF
TGTGCCAGTAGTATAGGCGGGGCCGAGGACACCGGGGAGCTGTTTTTT
>10|-|TRBJ1-4|TRBV28|-
CASRDEKLFF
TGTGCCAGCAGGGATGAAAAACTGTTTTTT
>15|-|TRBJ1-3|TRBV4-1|TRBD1
CASSHGQGDGNTIYF
TGCGCCAGCAGCCACGGACAGGGGGATGGAAACACCATATATTTT
>16|-|TRBJ2-4|TRBV5-1|-
CASSLLVGTAKNIQYF
TGCGCCAGCAGCCTGCTGGTTGGGACAGCCAAAAACATTCAGTACTTC
>15|-|TRBJ2-2|TRBV28|-
CASSSPGRISGELFF
TGTGCCAGCAGTTCTCCTGGGAGGATTTCCGGGGAGCTGTTTTTT
>14|-|TRBJ2-7|TRBV13|TRBD2
CASSLAGGPYEQYF
TGTGCCAGCAGCTTAGCGGGAGGGCCCTACGAGCAGTACTTC
>12|-|TRBJ2-5|TRBV9|-
CASSPHQETQYF
TGTGCCAGCAGCCCCCACCAAGAGACCCAGTACTTC
>10|-|TRBJ2-7|TRBV29-1|TRBD2
CSVWGGEQYF
TGCAGCGTTTGGGGAGGGGAGCAGTACTTC
>14|-|TRBJ2-7|TRBV5-1|TRBD1
CASSLGTGVYEQYF
TGCGCCAGCAGCCTCGGGACAGGGGTCTACGAGCAGTACTTC
>14|-|TRBJ2-7|TRBV7-8|-
CASTQAGQSYEQYF
TGTGCCAGCACTCAAGCAGGCCAATCCTACGAGCAGTACTTC
>17|-|TRBJ2-3|TRBV5-4|TRBD2
CASSSVLAGGGADTQYF
TGTGCCAGCAGCTCGGTCCTAGCGGGTGGGGGAGCAGATACGCAGTATTTT
>15|-|TRBJ1-4|TRBV18|-
CASSPDSATNEKLFF
TGTGCCAGCTCACCTGACAGTGCAACTAATGAAAAACTGTTTTTT
>17|-|TRBJ2-3|TRBV7-6|-
CASSLKRQGYPTDTQYF
TGTGCCAGCAGCTTAAAGCGGCAGGGTTATCCCACAGATACGCAGTATTTT
>14|-|TRBJ2-7|TRBV11-2|-
CASSLEFELGEQYF
TGTGCCAGCAGCTTAGAATTCGAGCTAGGCGAGCAGTACTTC
>17|-|TRBJ2-1|TRBV19|TRBD2
CASSNRGGAMVMDEQFF
TGTGCCAGTAGCAACCGCGGGGGGGCGATGGTTATGGATGAGCAGTTCTTC
>15|once|TRBJ1-2|TRBV28|TRBD1
CASRPSGGGVYGYTF
TGTGCCAGCAGGCCGTCTGGAGGGGGCGTCTATGGCTACACCTTC
>14|-|TRBJ1-1|TRBV5-1|-
CASSLVGGETEAFF
TGCGCCAGCAGCTTGGTCGGGGGCGAGACTGAAGCTTTCTTT
>12|-|TRBJ1-2|TRBV28|-
CASSLGGYGYTF
TGTGCCAGCAGTTTAGGTGGCTATGGCTACACCTTC
>15|-|TRBJ2-7|TRBV5-1|TRBD2
CASRSLAGVSYEQYF
TGCGCCAGCAGATCACTAGCGGGAGTCTCCTACGAGCAGTACTTC
>16|-|TRBJ2-2|TRBV5-4|TRBD2
CASSPQAGVRTGELFF
TGTGCCAGCAGCCCTCAAGCGGGAGTGCGCACCGGGGAGCTGTTTTTT
>15|-|TRBJ1-3|TRBV2|-
CASTLLSTAGNTIYF
TGTGCCAGCACTTTACTATCCACGGCTGGAAACACCATATATTTT
>12|-|TRBJ2-2|TRBV28|-
CASGSPPGELFF
TGTGCCAGCGGCTCCCCCCCCGGGGAGCTGTTTTTT
>16|once|TRBJ2-2|TRBV11-2|TRBD2
CASSSPSSGPTGELFF
TGTGCCAGCAGCTCCCCCTCTAGCGGGCCCACCGGGGAGCTGTTTTTT
>16|-|TRBJ2-4|TRBV10-1|TRBD1
CASSDHGTGTKNIQYF
TGCGCCAGCAGTGATCATGGGACAGGTACCAAAAACATTCAGTACTTC
>15|-|TRBJ1-3|TRBV5-4|-
CASSLTGSSGNTIYF
TGTGCCAGCAGCTTAACGGGAAGCTCTGGAAACACCATATATTTT
>14|-|TRBJ2-7|TRBV2|TRBD2
CASSWTSLSSEQYF
TGTGCCAGCAGTTGGACTAGTCTCAGCTCCGAGCAGTACTTC
>14|-|TRBJ1-5|TRBV28|-
CASSPETWTEPQHF
TGTGCCAGCAGTCCCGAAACGTGGACCGAGCCCCAGCATTTT
>16|-|TRBJ2-2|TRBV15|TRBD1
CATSRERDRGPGELFF
TGTGCCACCAGCAGAGAAAGGGACAGGGGGCCCGGGGAGCTGTTTTTT
>18|-|TRBJ2-6|TRBV11-3|-
CASSLTGSSRSGANVLTF
TGTGCCAGCAGCTTAACGGGCAGTAGTCGCTCTGGGGCCAACGTCCTGACTTTC
>18|-|TRBJ1-2|TRBV21-1|-
CASSKDGKGRSKNYGYTF
TGTGCCAGCAGCAAAGATGGAAAGGGGAGAAGCAAGAACTATGGCTACACCTTC
>16|-|TRBJ1-4|TRBV6-1|TRBD1
CASSARDSATNEKLFF
TGTGCCAGCAGTGCTAGGGACAGTGCAACTAATGAAAAACTGTTTTTT
>14|-|TRBJ2-3|TRBV5-5|-
CASSLRLAADTQYF
TGTGCCAGCAGCTTGAGGCTGGCGGCAGATACGCAGTATTTT
>15|-|TRBJ1-5|TRBV6-5|-
CASRVRWGLNQPQHF
TGTGCCAGCAGAGTAAGGTGGGGTCTGAATCAGCCCCAGCATTTT
>13|once|TRBJ2-2|TRBV28|-
CASSYRGPGELFF
TGTGCCAGCAGTTACAGAGGCCCCGGGGAGCTGTTTTTT
>16|-|TRBJ2-1|TRBV5-5|TRBD2
CASSSRGTSVYNEQFF
TGTGCCAGCAGCTCACGAGGGACTAGCGTATACAATGAGCAGTTCTTC
>14|-|TRBJ2-7|TRBV6-6|TRBD1
CASARTGVSYEQYF
TGTGCCAGCGCTAGGACAGGGGTCTCCTACGAGCAGTACTTC
>13|once|TRBJ1-1|TRBV28|TRBD1
CASRPLQGAEAFF
TGTGCCAGCAGACCCTTACAGGGGGCTGAAGCTTTCTTT
>11|-|TRBJ2-7|TRBV18|-
CASSPRDEQYF
TGTGCCAGCTCACCTAGAGACGAGCAGTACTTC
>16|-|TRBJ1-5|TRBV19|-
CASSAGGVGNNQPQHF
TGTGCCAGTAGTGCCGGGGGGGTCGGAAACAATCAGCCCCAGCATTTT
>17|-|TRBJ1-2|TRBV5-6|TRBD1
CASSPLDRFEGNYGYTF
TGTGCCAGCAGCCCCTTGGACAGGTTCGAAGGCAACTATGGCTACACCTTC
>16|-|TRBJ2-4|TRBV6-6|-
CASSSPGLAPKNIQYF
TGTGCCAGCAGTTCCCCCGGCTTGGCTCCCAAAAACATTCAGTACTTC
>16|-|TRBJ1-1|TRBV18|-
CASSPKGQTPNTEAFF
TGTGCCAGCTCACCAAAAGGACAGACTCCCAACACTGAAGCTTTCTTT
>11|-|TRBJ1-2|TRBV2|-
CASGVRYGYTF
TGTGCCAGCGGCGTGCGCTATGGCTACACCTTC